This section outlines one T cell receptor beta chain sequence together with its context. The antigen remains unidentified. J lost 5 bases, V lost 4 bases, and 8 bases had no gene match. CDR3 length: 15 amino acids. In germline, CDR1 is SNHLY, CDR2 FYNNEI. The data originate from a study of cytomegalovirus exposure and HLA in healthy donors. Overall study findings and caveats: A classifier reportedly called cytomegalovirus status with high sensitivity and specificity. It was about 150 TCR beta chains that were listed as cytomegalovirus-associated. In the 130 or so validation repertoires, under 95% of cluster scores exceeded 0, per a later analysis.

TCRdb's copy holds only in-frame clones and misses some; the assay was immunoSEQ multiplex PCR. Found here are roughly 270,000 clones, roughly 88% of them singletons; the top ten hold approximately 0.9%. The sample consisted of PBMCs. This clonotype was obtained from a woman younger than 35 in good health and CMV-seronegative. The chain has TRBV2 and TRBJ1-1; 9 bases match TRBD1. In nucleotides, the CDR3 is TGTGCCAGCAGTGCCCGACAGGGGGTTAATACTGAAGCTTTCTTT. Translated, it gives CASSARQGVNTEAFF.